This T cell receptor (beta chain) was sequenced in a study of CD8 T cells in Susac syndrome. This CDR3 is built from 15 residues. Germline V gives CDR1 LGHDT, CDR2 YNNKEL (reference sequence). V lost 0 bases and J lost 0, with 8 bases in between. Random hexamers served to reverse transcribe roughly 0.5 to 1 ug RNA. The authors amplified TCR beta CDR3 across 54 Vbeta and 13 Jbeta using immunoSEQ multiplex PCR. TCRdb re-called the immunoSEQ multiplex PCR reads through MiXCR, storing one row per CDR3 protein. The sample holds 100,000 to 150,000 distinct CDR3 sequences, approximately 95% seen once. From blood CD8+ and CD4+ T cells, TCR beta sequences were generated. Those who served as multiple sclerosis controls were treatment-naive patients with stable or active relapsing-remitting disease. Negative isolation yielded the CD8+ and CD4+ T cells, while FACS enriched the TEMRA cells.

The material sequenced was CD8+ T cells from PBMCs. This TCR came from a human donor with multiple sclerosis. V and J are TRBV3-1 and TRBJ1-2, with D uncertain. This CDR3 reads CASSQDGDTNYGYTF. Here the CDR3 DNA reads TGTGCCAGCAGCCAAGATGGGGATACTAACTATGGCTACACCTTC. Based on the CDR3 plus reference TRBV3-1 and TRBJ1-2, the full variable domain is DTAVSQTPKYLVTQMGNDKSIKCEQNLGHDTMYWYKQDSKKFLKIMFSYNNKELIINETVPNRFSPKSPDKAHLNLHINSLELGDSAVYFCASSQDGDTNYGYTFGSGTRLTVV.